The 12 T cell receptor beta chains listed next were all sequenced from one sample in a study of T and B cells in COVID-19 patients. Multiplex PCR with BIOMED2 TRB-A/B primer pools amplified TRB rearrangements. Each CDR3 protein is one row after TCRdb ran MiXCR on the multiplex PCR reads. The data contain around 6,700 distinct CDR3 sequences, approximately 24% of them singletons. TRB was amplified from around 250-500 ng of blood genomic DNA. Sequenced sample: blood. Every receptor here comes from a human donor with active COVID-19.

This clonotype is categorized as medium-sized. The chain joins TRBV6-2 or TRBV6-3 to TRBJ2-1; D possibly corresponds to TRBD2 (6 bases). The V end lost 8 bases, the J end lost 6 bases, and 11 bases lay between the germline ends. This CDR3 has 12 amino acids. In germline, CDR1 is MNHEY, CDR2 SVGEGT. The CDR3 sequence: CASAEGSNEQFF. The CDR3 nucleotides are TGTGCCAGCGCGGAGGGTAGCAATGAGCAGTTCTTC.

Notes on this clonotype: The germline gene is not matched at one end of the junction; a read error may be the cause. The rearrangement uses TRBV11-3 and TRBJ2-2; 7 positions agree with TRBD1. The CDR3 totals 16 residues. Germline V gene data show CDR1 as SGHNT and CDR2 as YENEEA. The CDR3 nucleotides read TGTACCAGCAGCCCACCAGGGGGTGCGAACACCGGGGAGCTGTTTTTT. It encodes CTSSPPGGANTGELFF.

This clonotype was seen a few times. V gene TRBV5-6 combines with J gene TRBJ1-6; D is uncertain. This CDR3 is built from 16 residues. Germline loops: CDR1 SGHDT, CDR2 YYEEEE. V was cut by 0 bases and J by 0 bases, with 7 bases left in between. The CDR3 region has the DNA TGTGCCAGCAGCTTGGAACAGAACTCCTATAATTCACCCCTCCACTTT. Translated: CASSLEQNSYNSPLHF.

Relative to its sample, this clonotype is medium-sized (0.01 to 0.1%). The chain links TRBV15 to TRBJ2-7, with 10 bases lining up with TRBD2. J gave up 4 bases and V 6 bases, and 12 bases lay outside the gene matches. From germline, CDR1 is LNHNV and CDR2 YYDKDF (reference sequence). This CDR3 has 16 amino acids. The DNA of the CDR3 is TGTGCCACCAGTCCAAGGGCGGCTAGCGGGAGTTACGAGCAGTACTTC. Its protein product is CATSPRAASGSYEQYF.

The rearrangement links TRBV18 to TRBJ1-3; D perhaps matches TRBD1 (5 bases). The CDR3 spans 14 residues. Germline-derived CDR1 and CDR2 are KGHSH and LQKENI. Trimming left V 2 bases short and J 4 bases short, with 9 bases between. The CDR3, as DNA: TGTGCCAGCTCACCATCAGGGCTGGGAAACACCATATATTTT. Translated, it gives CASSPSGLGNTIYF.

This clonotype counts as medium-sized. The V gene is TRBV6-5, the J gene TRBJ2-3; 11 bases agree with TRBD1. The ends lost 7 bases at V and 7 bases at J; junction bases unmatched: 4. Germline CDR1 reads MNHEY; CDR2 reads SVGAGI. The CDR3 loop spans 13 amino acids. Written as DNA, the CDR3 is TGTGCCAGCAAGGGGACAGGGGGGAATACGCAGTATTTT. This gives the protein CASKGTGGNTQYF.

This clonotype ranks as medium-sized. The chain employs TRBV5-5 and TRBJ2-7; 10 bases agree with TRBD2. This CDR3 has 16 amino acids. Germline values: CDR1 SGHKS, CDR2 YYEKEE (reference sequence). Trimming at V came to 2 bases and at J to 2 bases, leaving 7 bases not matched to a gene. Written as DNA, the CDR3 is TGTGCCAGCAGCTTTAATCTAGCGGGAGACACCTACGAGCAGTACTTC. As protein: CASSFNLAGDTYEQYF.

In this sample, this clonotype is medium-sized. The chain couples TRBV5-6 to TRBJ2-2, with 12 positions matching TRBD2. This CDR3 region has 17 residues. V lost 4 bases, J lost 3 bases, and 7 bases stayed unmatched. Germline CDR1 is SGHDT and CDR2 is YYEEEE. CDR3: CASSQLRLAGDTGELFF. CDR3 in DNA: TGTGCCAGCAGCCAACTTCGACTAGCGGGAGACACCGGGGAGCTGTTTTTT. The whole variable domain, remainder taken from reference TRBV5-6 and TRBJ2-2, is DAGVTQSPTHLIKTRGQQVTLRCSPKSGHDTVSWYQQALGQGPQFIFQYYEEEERQRGNFPDRFSGHQFPNYSSELNVNALLLGDSALYLCASSQLRLAGDTGELFFGEGSRLTVL.

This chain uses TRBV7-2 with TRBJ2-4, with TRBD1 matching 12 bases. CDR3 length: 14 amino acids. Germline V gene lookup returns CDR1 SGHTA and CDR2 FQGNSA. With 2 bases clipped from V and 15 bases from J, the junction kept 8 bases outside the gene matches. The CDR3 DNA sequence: TGTGCCAGCAGCTTAATCGGGACAGGGGGCCTATGGTACTTC. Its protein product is CASSLIGTGGLWYF.

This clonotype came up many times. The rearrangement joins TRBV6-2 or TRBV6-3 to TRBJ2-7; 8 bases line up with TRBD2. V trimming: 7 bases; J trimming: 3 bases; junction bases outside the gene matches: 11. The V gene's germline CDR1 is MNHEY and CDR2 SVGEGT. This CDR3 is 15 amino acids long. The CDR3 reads CASNTLAGVGYEQYF. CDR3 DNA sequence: TGTGCCAGCAACACTCTAGCGGGTGTTGGCTACGAGCAGTACTTC.

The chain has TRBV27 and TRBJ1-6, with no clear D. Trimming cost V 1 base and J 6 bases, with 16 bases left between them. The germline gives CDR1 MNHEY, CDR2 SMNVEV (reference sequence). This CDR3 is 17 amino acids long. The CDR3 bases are TGTGCCAGCAGTTTATTACCCCCCGGGGAACTTAATTCACCCCTCCACTTT. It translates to CASSLLPPGELNSPLHF.

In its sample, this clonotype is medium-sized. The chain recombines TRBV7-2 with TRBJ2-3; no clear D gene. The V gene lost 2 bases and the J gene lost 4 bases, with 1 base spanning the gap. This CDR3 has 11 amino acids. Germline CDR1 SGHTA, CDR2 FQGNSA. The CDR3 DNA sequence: TGTGCCAGCAGCTTACCAGATACGCAGTATTTT. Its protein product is CASSLPDTQYF.